This T cell receptor (beta chain) was documented in a study of blood T cells in healthy people across ages (dated by TCRdb to between 2014 and 2017). Describing the broader study: In model experiments, template switching captured roughly one uniquely barcoded TCR beta cDNA molecule for every two T cells. To track age-related changes in TCR beta repertoire diversity, the study relied on deep sequencing normalized with unique cDNA molecular identifiers. The donors were split into four age groups: young (average around 16 years), middle-aged (roughly 39), aged (roughly 60) and long-lived (roughly 88). To avoid experimental bias, donors of different ages were spread randomly across the sequencing lanes. Two additional independent replicas of 1 million unique cDNA reads from the same blood draw were analyzed for two donors (one aged 18 to 30 and one aged 80 or older). The research as a whole found: Donor CMV infection status was unknown, potentially confounding age-related changes in expanded clonotypes. Observed TCR beta diversity per million T cells fell roughly linearly with age, and a significant reduction was already apparent by age approximately 40. Observed TCR beta diversity correlated strongly with the percentage of naive T cells measured by flow cytometry. Compared with the aged group, the long-lived group had more naive CD4+ T cells, fewer expanded clones and increased TCR diversity, suggesting age selection. Estimates of total diversity based on one million sequenced T cells were considered lower bounds and underestimates. Because profiling used bulk unsorted PBMCs, naive and antigen-experienced compartments could not be compared conclusively.

Library prep was done by 5' RACE. The reads were generated on an Illumina HiSeq 2500. The second PCR ran for roughly 6 to 11 cycles and used a J-beta primer mix along with a sample-barcoded 5' primer. A unique molecular identifier was introduced onto each TCR beta cDNA molecule by a template-switch 5' adaptor carrying 12 random nucleotides. Each sample yielded at least 2.5 million CDR3-containing paired-end reads. All of the RNA was converted into first-strand cDNA using the Mint cDNA synthesis kit, with a TRBC-specific oligonucleotide serving as the primer. After uracil-DNA glycosylase treatment, a first 18-cycle PCR used universal primers M1SS and BC2_uni_R on all cDNA. Under the source paper's analysis protocol: For normalization, 1 million high-quality reads were randomly selected from each sample, with every read carrying a distinct molecular identifier. Instead of being binned into consensus sequences, reads that shared molecular identifiers were thrown out. CDR3 identification, clonotype clustering and error correction used MiTCR with a Q25 quality threshold and the strictest error-elimination algorithm. A nonparametric unseen species model with Euler transformation was used to estimate a lower bound on total TCR beta diversity. TCRdb reprocessed the public reads (quality trimming at Q25 with fastp, clone calling with MiXCR) and kept in-frame beta chains. Rows with a matching CDR3 protein are joined into one entry that keeps the most common DNA and genes. TCRdb assigned the V and J calls; the authors' analysis was not used. In this sample the table shows hundreds of thousands of distinct CDR3 sequences, around 45% of which occur a single time. The ten largest clones add up to about a third of the sample.

Spanning cysteine to phenylalanine, the CDR3 consists of 11 amino acids. Just CDR3 DNA is preserved here, 33 bases in frame from base 1. The junction shows trimming of 3 bases on V and 4 bases on J, plus 6 bases between the germline ends. Sequences DFQATT (CDR1) and SNEGSKA (CDR2) are obtained from the germline V gene (reference sequence). In regard to this clonotype: Its antigen target is currently unknown. The input lacks base qualities; no much larger clone sits a single base away.

The donors were roughly 40 Caucasian individuals from Russia, aged roughly 6 to 100 years, who were systemically healthy. Ten milliliters of peripheral blood were drawn from each donor into EDTA-treated Vacutainer tubes. Ficoll-Paque density-gradient centrifugation was used to isolate PBMCs, with at least 7 million per sample. Total RNA, at least 6 micrograms per sample, was extracted from PBMCs with Trizol reagent. For every donor, flow cytometry on a PBMC aliquot measured the percentage of naive CD45RAhigh/CD27high T cells. The sequenced material came from blood. This TCR was recovered from a woman in her sixties in good health. The V gene is TRBV20-1 and the J gene is TRBJ2-5; the D gene cannot be named for sure. The CDR3 protein is CSARELETQYF. The bases are TGCAGTGCTAGGGAACTAGAGACCCAGTACTTC.